The rows below give T cell receptor beta chains drawn from one sample of a study of OX40 agonist ivuxolimab in advanced cancers. Sequencing used immunoSEQ multiplex PCR; TCRdb keeps in-frame clones, though not all of them. This table has 90,000 or so clones, about 91% appearing once. The source was CD4+ or CD8+ T cells sorted from blood, collected in a trial of the OX40 agonist ivuxolimab. These receptors all stem from an adult with an advanced solid tumor such as melanoma, head and neck, liver or kidney cancer. CDR3s include the opening cysteine and the closing phenylalanine or tryptophan. D genes are given only for firm matches. The size field is filled for only some rows; it gives once, few, many or a size class.

j_call v_call d_call clone_size cdr3_nt cdr3_aa
TRBJ2-7 TRBV7-2 TRBD2 - TGTGCCAGCAGCTTAGCTCCTAGCGGGATCTACGAGCAGTACTTC CASSLAPSGIYEQYF
TRBJ1-4 TRBV28 - - TGTGCCAGCAGTTTCCAACAGACAACTAATGAAAAACTGTTTTTT CASSFQQTTNEKLFF
TRBJ1-1 TRBV5-8 - - TGTGCCAGCAGCAGACCAGGGACTCTGAACACTGAAGCTTTCTTT CASSRPGTLNTEAFF
TRBJ2-5 TRBV5-1 - - TGCGCCACAACGGACACGTACCAAGAGACCCAGTACTTC CATTDTYQETQYF
TRBJ1-1 TRBV18 - - TGTGCCAGCTCACCAAAGGACCTGAACACTGAAGCTTTCTTT CASSPKDLNTEAFF
TRBJ1-5 TRBV6-1 - - TGTGCCAGCGGTAGCTTACGGAGTAATCAGCCCCAGCATTTT CASGSLRSNQPQHF
TRBJ2-1 TRBV28 - - TGTGCCAGCAGTTTACTGACTAGCAGGGGCAATGAGCAGTTCTTC CASSLLTSRGNEQFF
TRBJ2-2 TRBV7-2 - - TGTGCCAGCAGCTTGGCCGCCGCGAACACCGGGGAGCTGTTTTTT CASSLAAANTGELFF
TRBJ1-2 TRBV6-1 - few TGTGCCAGCAGTGATATGAACTATGGCTACACCTTC CASSDMNYGYTF
TRBJ1-1 TRBV19 - - TGTGCCAGTAGTATAGGTTCCCAAACCAGTGGAACTGAAGCTTTCTTT CASSIGSQTSGTEAFF
TRBJ1-1 TRBV5-1 - - TGCGCCAGCAGCCCATGGTCGGCAGATGAAGCTTTCTTT CASSPWSADEAFF
TRBJ2-5 TRBV7-9 TRBD1 - TGTGCCAGCAGCCTGAACCCAGGGGGCGCGGAGACCCAGTACTTC CASSLNPGGAETQYF
TRBJ1-1 TRBV7-9 - - TGTGCCAGCAGCTTAATGAACACTGAAGCTTTCTTT CASSLMNTEAFF
TRBJ2-6 TRBV13 - - TGTGCCAGCAGCTTCTTTGGACCCTTGGGCTCTGGGGCCAACGTCCTGACTTTC CASSFFGPLGSGANVLTF
TRBJ2-1 TRBV4-1 - - TGCGCCAGCAGCCATCCGCGGGACGAGCAGTTCTTC CASSHPRDEQFF
TRBJ2-7 TRBV4-1 TRBD2 few TGCGCCAGCAGCCAGCAGGGAGCGGGAGGATATGAGCAGTACTTC CASSQQGAGGYEQYF
TRBJ2-1 TRBV30 TRBD2 - TGTGCCTGGAGTCTAGCGGGTTACAATGAGCAGTTCTTC CAWSLAGYNEQFF
TRBJ1-1 TRBV16 - - TGTGCCAGCAGCCAATTAGGGAACACTGAAGCTTTCTTT CASSQLGNTEAFF
TRBJ1-1 TRBV6-6 - - TGTGCCAGCAGTGGTAGAAGGGGAGGATCCACTGAAGCTTTCTTT CASSGRRGGSTEAFF
TRBJ2-5 TRBV19 TRBD2 once TGTGCCAGTAGTCCTGGACTAGTTGGTGCAGAGACCCAGTACTTC CASSPGLVGAETQYF
TRBJ2-2 TRBV6-1 - once TGTGCCAGCAGTGTCCAGGACACCGGGGAGCTGTTTTTT CASSVQDTGELFF
TRBJ1-4 TRBV19 - - TGTGCCAGTAGTCAAGACCCAGGGGCGCCTAATGAAAAACTGTTTTTT CASSQDPGAPNEKLFF
TRBJ2-7 TRBV6-6 - - TGTGCCAGCAGTTACGGCCGGGACGGCTACGAGCAGTACTTC CASSYGRDGYEQYF
TRBJ2-3 TRBV30 - - TGTGCCTGGAGTGGAGGGAGCCCAGAAAGAGATACGCAGTATTTT CAWSGGSPERDTQYF
TRBJ1-5 TRBV5-6 TRBD1 once TGTGCCAGCAGCTTAATAGGGACAGTCAATCAGCCCCAGCATTTT CASSLIGTVNQPQHF
TRBJ2-1 TRBV6-6 TRBD1 - TGTGCCGGAGGGGGGACAGGGGGCGCGGTTCCCAATGAGCAGTTCTTC CAGGGTGGAVPNEQFF
TRBJ2-1 TRBV6-5 TRBD1 - TGTGCCAGCAGCCTGACAGGGGGAGGAAATGAGCAGTTCTTC CASSLTGGGNEQFF
TRBJ1-1 TRBV6-6 - once TGTGCCAGCGGAAAGACGGGGGACGGAATGAACACTGAAGCTTTCTTT CASGKTGDGMNTEAFF
TRBJ1-2 TRBV11-2 - few TGTGCCAGCAGTTCCACAGGGTACTATGGCTACACCTTC CASSSTGYYGYTF
TRBJ1-1 TRBV7-8 - - TGTGCCAGCAGCGTACAGGGTTCTGTTGGCACTGAAGCTTTCTTT CASSVQGSVGTEAFF
TRBJ2-7 TRBV25-1 TRBD2 - TGTGCCAGCAGTGAAACTAGCGGGATAAGGGGGGAGCAGTACTTC CASSETSGIRGEQYF
TRBJ2-3 TRBV28 - - TGTGCCAGCAGTTTGGTAGATACGCAGTATTTT CASSLVDTQYF
TRBJ1-1 TRBV19 - - TGTGCCAGTACCGACGTCGGGAAAAACACTGAAGCTTTCTTT CASTDVGKNTEAFF
TRBJ2-1 TRBV7-2 - once TGTGCCAGCAGCCTTGACCCTTTATACAATGAGCAGTTCTTC CASSLDPLYNEQFF
TRBJ2-7 TRBV11-3 TRBD1 - TGTGCCAGCAGCTTAGGGACAGGGGGCTACGAGCAGTACTTC CASSLGTGGYEQYF
TRBJ2-4 TRBV4-3 TRBD1 - TGCGCCAGCAGCCAAGATCACAGGGGGGAGTACATTCAGTACTTC CASSQDHRGEYIQYF
TRBJ1-1 TRBV25-1 TRBD1 - TGTGCCAGCAGAGACGTTATCGACAGGGCGGGAGCTTTCTTT CASRDVIDRAGAFF
TRBJ2-5 TRBV5-4 TRBD2 - TGTGCCAGCAGCTCGCGGGAGGGCATGGAGACCCAGTACTTC CASSSREGMETQYF